This note documents a single T cell receptor (beta chain) sequence. Antigen specificity is unknown. This record comes from a study of shared clonotypes between healthy human individuals. About the study: Three CD4 naive, three CD4 memory, two CD8 naive and one CD8 memory plate were used per donor.

Overall study results and limits: Incomplete sequencing of sorted subsets was indicated by rarefaction despite large depth. Clonotypes not shared had lower generation probabilities than those common to all four donors.

Libraries were prepared by immunoSEQ multiplex PCR; TCRdb keeps only in-frame clonotypes and omits some of them. The top ten clones hold roughly 1.5% of a sample with about 960,000 clones, approximately 80% of them seen once. J lost 5 bases, V lost 7 bases, and 10 bases had no gene match. The CDR3 consists of 14 residues. The V gene's germline CDR1 is SGDLS and CDR2 YYNGEE. The gene calls are TRBV9 and TRBJ2-5; 8 bases line up with TRBD2. The clonotype comes from a man aged 18 to 30 in good health. The sample comprised memory CD4+ T cells sorted from blood. The subset: CD45RA-negative fraction. CDR3 nucleotides: TGTGCCAGCTCTCCCCCGGGAGGGGAGGAGACCCAGTACTTC. Residues: CASSPPGGEETQYF.